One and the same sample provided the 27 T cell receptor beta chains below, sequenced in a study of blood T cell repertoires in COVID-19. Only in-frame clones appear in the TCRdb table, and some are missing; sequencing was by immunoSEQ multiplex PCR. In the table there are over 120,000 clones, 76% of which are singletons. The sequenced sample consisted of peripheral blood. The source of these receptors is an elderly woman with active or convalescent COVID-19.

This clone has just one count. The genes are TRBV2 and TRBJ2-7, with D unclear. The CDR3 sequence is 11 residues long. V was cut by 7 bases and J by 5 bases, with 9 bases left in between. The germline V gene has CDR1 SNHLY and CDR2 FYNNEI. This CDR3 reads CASKRAHEQYF. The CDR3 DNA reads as TGTGCCAGCAAACGCGCCCACGAGCAGTACTTC.

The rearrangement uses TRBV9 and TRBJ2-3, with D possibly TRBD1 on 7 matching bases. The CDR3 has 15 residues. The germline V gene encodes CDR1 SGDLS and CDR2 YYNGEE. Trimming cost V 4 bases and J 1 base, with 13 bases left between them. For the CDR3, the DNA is TGTGCCAGCAGCCTCAGGGGGGATGGCACAGATACGCAGTATTTT. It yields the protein CASSLRGDGTDTQYF. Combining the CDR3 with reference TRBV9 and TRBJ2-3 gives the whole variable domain DSGVTQTPKHLITATGQRVTLRCSPRSGDLSVYWYQQSLDQGLQFLIQYYNGEERAKGNILERFSAQQFPDLHSELNLSSLELGDSALYFCASSLRGDGTDTQYFGPGTRLTVL.

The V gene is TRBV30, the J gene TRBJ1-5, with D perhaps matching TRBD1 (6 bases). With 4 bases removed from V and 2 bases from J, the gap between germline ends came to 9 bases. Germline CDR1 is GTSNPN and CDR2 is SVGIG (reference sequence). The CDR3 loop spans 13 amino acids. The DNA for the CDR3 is TGTGCCTGGAAGGGGGTCGGCAATCAGCCCCAGCATTTT. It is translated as CAWKGVGNQPQHF.

The chain's CDR3 is CASSRSLQRNTEAFF. The CDR3 DNA reads TGTGCCAGCAGCCGATCACTCCAGCGGAACACTGAAGCTTTCTTT. The V gene is TRBV4-2, the J gene TRBJ1-1; no clear D gene. The V gene's germline CDR1 is LGHNA and CDR2 YNFKEQ. Trimming removed 4 bases from V and 1 base from J, with 13 bases in between. The CDR3 runs 15 residues.

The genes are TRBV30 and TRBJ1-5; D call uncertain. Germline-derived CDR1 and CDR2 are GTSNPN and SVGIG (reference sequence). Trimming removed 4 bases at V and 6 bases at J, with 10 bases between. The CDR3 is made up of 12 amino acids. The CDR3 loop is CAWNIRGQPQHF. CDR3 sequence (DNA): TGTGCCTGGAACATACGAGGTCAGCCCCAGCATTTT.

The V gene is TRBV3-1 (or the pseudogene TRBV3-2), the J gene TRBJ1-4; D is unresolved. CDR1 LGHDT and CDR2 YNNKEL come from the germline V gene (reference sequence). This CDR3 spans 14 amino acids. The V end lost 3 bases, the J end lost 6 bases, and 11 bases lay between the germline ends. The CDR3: CASSQNSGHEKLFF. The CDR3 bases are TGTGCCAGCAGCCAGAACAGCGGGCATGAAAAACTGTTTTTT.

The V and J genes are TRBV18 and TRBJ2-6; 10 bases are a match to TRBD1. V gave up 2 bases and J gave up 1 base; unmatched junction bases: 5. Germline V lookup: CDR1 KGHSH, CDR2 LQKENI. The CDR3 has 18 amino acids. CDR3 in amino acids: CASSPGQGVLSGANVLTF. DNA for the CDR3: TGTGCCAGCTCACCAGGACAGGGGGTACTATCTGGGGCCAACGTCCTGACTTTC.

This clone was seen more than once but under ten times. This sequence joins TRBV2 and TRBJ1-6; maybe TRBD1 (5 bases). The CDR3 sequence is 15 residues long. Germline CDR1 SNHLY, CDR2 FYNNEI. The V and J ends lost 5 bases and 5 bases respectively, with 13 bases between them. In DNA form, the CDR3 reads TGTGCCAGCAGTATTCTGACAGAGAATAATTCACCCCTCCACTTT. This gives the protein CASSILTENNSPLHF.

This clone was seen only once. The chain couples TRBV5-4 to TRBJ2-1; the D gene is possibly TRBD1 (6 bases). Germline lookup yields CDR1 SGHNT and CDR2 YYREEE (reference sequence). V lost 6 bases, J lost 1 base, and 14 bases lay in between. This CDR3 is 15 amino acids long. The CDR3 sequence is CASIDNRVSYNEQFF. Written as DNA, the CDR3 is TGTGCCAGCATCGATAACAGGGTATCCTACAATGAGCAGTTCTTC. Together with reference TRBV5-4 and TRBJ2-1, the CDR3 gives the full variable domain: ETGVTQSPTHLIKTRGQQVTLRCSSQSGHNTVSWYQQALGQGPQFIFQYYREEENGRGNFPPRFSGLQFPNYSSELNVNALELDDSALYLCASIDNRVSYNEQFFGPGTRLTVL.

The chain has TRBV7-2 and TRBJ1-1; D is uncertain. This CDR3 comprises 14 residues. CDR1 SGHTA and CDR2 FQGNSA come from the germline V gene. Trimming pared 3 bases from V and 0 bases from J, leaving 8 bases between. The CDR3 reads CASSFGELNTEAFF. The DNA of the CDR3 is TGTGCCAGCAGCTTCGGGGAACTGAACACTGAAGCTTTCTTT.

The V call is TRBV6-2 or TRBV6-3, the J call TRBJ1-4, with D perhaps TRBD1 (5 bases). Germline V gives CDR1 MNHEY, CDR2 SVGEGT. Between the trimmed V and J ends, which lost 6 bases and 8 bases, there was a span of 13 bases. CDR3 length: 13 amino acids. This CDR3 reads CASSQYRHEKLFF. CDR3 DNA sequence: TGTGCCAGCAGCCAATACAGGCACGAAAAACTGTTTTTT.

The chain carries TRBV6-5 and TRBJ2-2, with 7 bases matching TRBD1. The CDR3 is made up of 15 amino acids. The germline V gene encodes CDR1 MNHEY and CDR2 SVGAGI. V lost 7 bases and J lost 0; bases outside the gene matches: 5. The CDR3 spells CASNGDRANTGELFF. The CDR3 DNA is TGTGCCAGCAACGGAGACAGGGCGAACACCGGGGAGCTGTTTTTT.

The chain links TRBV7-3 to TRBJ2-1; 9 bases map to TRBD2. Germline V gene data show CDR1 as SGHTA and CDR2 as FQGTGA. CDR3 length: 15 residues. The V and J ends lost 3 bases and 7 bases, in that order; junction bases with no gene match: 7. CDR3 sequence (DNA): TGTGCCAGCAGCTTCAGCGGGGGGCAGAGTAATGAGCAGTTCTTC. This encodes CASSFSGGQSNEQFF.

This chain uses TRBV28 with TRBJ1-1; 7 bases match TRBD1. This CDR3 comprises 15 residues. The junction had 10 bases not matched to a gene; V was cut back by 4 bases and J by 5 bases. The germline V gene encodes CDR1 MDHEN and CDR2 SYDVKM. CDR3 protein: CASSSLGEDRTEAFF. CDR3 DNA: TGTGCCAGCAGTTCCTTAGGGGAGGACAGGACTGAAGCTTTCTTT. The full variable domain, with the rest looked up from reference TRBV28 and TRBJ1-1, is DVKVTQSSRYLVKRTGEKVFLECVQDMDHENMFWYRQDPGLGLRLIYFSYDVKMKEKGDIPEGYSVSREKKERFSLILESASTNQTSMYLCASSSLGEDRTEAFFGQGTRLTVV.

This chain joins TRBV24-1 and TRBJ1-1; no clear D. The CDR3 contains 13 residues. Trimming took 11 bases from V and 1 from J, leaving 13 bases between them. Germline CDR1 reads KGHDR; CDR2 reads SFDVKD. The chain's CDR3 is CAICGNQNTEAFF. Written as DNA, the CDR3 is TGTGCCATATGCGGAAACCAGAACACTGAAGCTTTCTTT.

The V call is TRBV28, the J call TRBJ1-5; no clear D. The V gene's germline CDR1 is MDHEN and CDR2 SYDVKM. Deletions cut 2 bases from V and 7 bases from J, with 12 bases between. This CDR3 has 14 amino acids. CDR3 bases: TGTGCCAGCAGTTTAACGTCGCCCGGGCAGCCCCAGCATTTT. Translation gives CASSLTSPGQPQHF. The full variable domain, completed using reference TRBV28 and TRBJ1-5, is DVKVTQSSRYLVKRTGEKVFLECVQDMDHENMFWYRQDPGLGLRLIYFSYDVKMKEKGDIPEGYSVSREKKERFSLILESASTNQTSMYLCASSLTSPGQPQHFGDGTRLSIL.

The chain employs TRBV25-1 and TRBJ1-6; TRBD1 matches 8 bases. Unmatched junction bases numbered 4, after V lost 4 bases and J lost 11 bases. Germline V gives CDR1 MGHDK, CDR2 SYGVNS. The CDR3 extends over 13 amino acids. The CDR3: CASSVAGGPPLHF. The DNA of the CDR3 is TGTGCCAGCAGTGTGGCAGGGGGCCCACCCCTCCACTTT.

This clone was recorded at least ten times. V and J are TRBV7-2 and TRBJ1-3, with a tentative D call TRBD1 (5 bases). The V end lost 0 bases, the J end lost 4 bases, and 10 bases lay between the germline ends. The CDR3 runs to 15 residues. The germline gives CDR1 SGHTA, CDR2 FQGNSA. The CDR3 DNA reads TGTGCCAGCAGCTTAGCGCGGGGGGGAGGAAACACCATATATTTT. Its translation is CASSLARGGGNTIYF. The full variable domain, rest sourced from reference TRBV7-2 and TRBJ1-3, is GAGVSQSPSNKVTEKGKDVELRCDPISGHTALYWYRQSLGQGLEFLIYFQGNSAPDKSGLPSDRFSAERTGGSVSTLTIQRTQQEDSAVYLCASSLARGGGNTIYFGEGSWLTVV.

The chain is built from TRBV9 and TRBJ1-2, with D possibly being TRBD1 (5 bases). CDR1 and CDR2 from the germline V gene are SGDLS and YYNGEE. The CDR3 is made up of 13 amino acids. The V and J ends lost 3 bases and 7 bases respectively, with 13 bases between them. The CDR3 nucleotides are TGTGCCAGCAGCGCAGCGGAGGGGACTGGCTACACCTTC. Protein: CASSAAEGTGYTF.

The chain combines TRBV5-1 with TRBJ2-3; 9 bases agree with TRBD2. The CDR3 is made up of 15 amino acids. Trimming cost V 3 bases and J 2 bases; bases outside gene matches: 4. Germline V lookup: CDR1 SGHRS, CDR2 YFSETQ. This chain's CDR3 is CASSWRGGDTDTQYF. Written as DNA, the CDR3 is TGCGCCAGCAGCTGGCGGGGGGGGGACACAGATACGCAGTATTTT.

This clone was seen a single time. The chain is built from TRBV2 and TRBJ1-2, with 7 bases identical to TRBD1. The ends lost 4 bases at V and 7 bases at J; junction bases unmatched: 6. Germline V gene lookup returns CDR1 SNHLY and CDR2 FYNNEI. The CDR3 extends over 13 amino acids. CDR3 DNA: TGTGCCAGCAGTGTTCTAGGGGGCGGTGGCTACACCTTC. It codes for CASSVLGGGGYTF.

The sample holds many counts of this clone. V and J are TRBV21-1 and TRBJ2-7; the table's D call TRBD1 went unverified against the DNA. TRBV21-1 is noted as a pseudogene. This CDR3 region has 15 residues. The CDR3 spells CASSNRVRGHHQQYF. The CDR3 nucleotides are TGTGCCAGCAGCAACCGGGTAAGGGGACATCACCAGCAGTACTTC.

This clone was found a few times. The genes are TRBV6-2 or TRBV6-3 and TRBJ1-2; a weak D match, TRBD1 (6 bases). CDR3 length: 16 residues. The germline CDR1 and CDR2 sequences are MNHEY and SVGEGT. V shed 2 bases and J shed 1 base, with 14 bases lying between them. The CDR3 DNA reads TGTGCCAGCAGTTACGACAGGCCACCCGTTAACTATGGCTACACCTTC. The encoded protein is CASSYDRPPVNYGYTF.

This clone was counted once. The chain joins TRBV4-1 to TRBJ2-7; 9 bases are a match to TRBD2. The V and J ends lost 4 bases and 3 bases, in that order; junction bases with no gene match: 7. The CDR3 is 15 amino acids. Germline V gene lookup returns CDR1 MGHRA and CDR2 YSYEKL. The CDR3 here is CASSPSAGGRYEQYF. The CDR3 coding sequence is TGCGCCAGCAGCCCCTCGGCGGGGGGGCGCTACGAGCAGTACTTC.

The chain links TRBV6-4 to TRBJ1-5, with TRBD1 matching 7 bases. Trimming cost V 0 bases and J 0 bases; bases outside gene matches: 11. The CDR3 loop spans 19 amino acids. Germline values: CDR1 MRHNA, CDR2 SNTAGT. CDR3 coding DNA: TGTGCCAGCAGTGACTCCTACAGGGTAGGGGGCTATAGCAATCAGCCCCAGCATTTT. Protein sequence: CASSDSYRVGGYSNQPQHF.

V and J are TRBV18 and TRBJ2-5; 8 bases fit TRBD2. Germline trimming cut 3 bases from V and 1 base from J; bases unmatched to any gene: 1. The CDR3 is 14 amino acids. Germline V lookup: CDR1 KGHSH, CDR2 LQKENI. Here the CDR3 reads CASSPAGGQETQYF. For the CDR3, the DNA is TGTGCCAGCTCACCCGCGGGGGGCCAAGAGACCCAGTACTTC.

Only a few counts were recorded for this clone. For the CDR3, the DNA is TGCGCCAGCAGCGCAGGGGGGAGCTCCTATAATTCACCCCTCCACTTT. Its protein is CASSAGGSSYNSPLHF. The chain combines TRBV10-2 with TRBJ1-6; 7 nucleotides match TRBD1. From germline, CDR1 is WSHSY and CDR2 SAAADI. The trim removed 6 bases at V and 0 bases at J, leaving 5 bases unmatched. The CDR3 totals 16 residues.